This T cell receptor (beta chain) was retrieved from a study of long-term antiretroviral therapy in people with HIV. Study-wide context: The 2015 immediate-ART recommendation came about a decade after the earliest samples.

Germline V CDR1 and CDR2: LNHDA, SQIVND (reference sequence). There are 16 residues in the CDR3. Losses at the gene ends were 5 bases for V and 3 bases for J; bases not matched to a gene: 12. Assay version v3.0 of immunoSEQ was used, and it was run at survey level. Using immunoSEQ multiplex PCR, the repertoire was profiled, and TCRdb retains in-frame clones only, with some absent. Here the sample spans about 24,000 clones, 81% being singletons. The TCR sequence derives from a man aged 25-40 years with HIV. The gene calls are TRBV19 and TRBJ2-7, with 8 bases matching TRBD1. The source was unsorted PBMCs, collected 4.4 years after starting antiretroviral therapy. The CDR3 loop reads CASSAGQPGTGYEQYF. CDR3 DNA: TGTGCCAGTAGTGCAGGCCAACCGGGGACAGGCTACGAGCAGTACTTC.